The 5 T cell receptor beta chains presented below share a single source sample, sequenced in a study of blood T cell repertoires in COVID-19. Method: immunoSEQ multiplex PCR; TCRdb's copy keeps in-frame clones and lacks some. The data hold around 120,000 clones, with approximately 88% observed a single time. The specimen was peripheral blood. These receptors all stem from a man aged 50 to 59 with acute or convalescent COVID-19.

V usage is TRBV10-3 and J usage is TRBJ1-5, with D perhaps TRBD1 (6 bases). The germline CDR1 and CDR2 sequences are ENHRY and SYGVKD. Trimming took 0 bases from V and 4 from J, leaving 10 bases between them. CDR3 length equals 15 residues. CDR3 DNA sequence: TGTGCCATCAGTGAGTCGAGGCAGGGGAATCAGCCCCAGCATTTT. Protein: CAISESRQGNQPQHF.

The chain is built from TRBV10-3 and TRBJ2-2; possibly TRBD2 for D (7 bases). CDR1 is ENHRY and CDR2 is SYGVKD in the germline V gene. This CDR3 spans 16 amino acids. The V end was cut by 9 bases, the J end by 4 bases, with 21 bases between. The CDR3 DNA reads as TGTGCCATTCGGGGAAACGCGGGGGCCGGCACCGGGGAGCTGTTTTTT. Translation: CAIRGNAGAGTGELFF.

The rearrangement uses TRBV29-1 and TRBJ2-2; 7 bases fit TRBD2. CDR1 is SQVTM and CDR2 is ANQGSEA in the germline V gene. The J segment lost 4 bases and the V segment lost 7 bases, leaving 9 bases of the junction unmatched. The length of the CDR3 is 14 residues. The CDR3 region is CSALGGSPTGELFF. The CDR3 nucleotides read TGCAGCGCCTTGGGCGGGAGTCCCACCGGGGAGCTGTTTTTT.

The chain employs TRBV7-9 and TRBJ1-1, with D hard to call. Germline CDR1 reads SEHNR; CDR2 reads FQNEAQ (reference sequence). The CDR3 is 12 amino acids. Trimming pared 3 bases from V and 1 base from J, leaving 3 bases between. CDR3 in DNA: TGTGCCAGCAGCTTCAGGAACACTGAAGCTTTCTTT. This sequence encodes CASSFRNTEAFF.

The chain employs TRBV28 and TRBJ2-7, with 10 bases fitting TRBD1. V gave up 5 bases and J gave up 4 bases; unmatched junction bases: 8. The CDR3 is 15 amino acids. CDR1 MDHEN and CDR2 SYDVKM come from the germline V gene. DNA for the CDR3: TGTGCCAGCAGTCCCCCCGGGACAGGGGCGTACGAGCAGTACTTC. Translated: CASSPPGTGAYEQYF.